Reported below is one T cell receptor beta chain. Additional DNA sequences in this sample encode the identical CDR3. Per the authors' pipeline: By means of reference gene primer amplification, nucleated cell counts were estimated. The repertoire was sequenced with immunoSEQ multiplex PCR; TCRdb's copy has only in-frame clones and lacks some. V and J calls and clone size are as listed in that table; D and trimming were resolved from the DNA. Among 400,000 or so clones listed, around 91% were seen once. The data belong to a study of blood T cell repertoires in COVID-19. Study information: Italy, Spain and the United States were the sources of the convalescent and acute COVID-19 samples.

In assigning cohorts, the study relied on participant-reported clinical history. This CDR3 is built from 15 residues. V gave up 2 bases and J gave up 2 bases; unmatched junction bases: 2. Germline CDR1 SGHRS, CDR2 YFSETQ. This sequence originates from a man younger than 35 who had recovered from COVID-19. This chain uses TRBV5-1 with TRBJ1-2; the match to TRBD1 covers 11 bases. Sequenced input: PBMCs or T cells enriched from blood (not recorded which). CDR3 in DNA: TGCGCCAGCAGCTTAGGGACAGGGGGGAACTATGGCTACACCTTC. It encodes CASSLGTGGNYGYTF.